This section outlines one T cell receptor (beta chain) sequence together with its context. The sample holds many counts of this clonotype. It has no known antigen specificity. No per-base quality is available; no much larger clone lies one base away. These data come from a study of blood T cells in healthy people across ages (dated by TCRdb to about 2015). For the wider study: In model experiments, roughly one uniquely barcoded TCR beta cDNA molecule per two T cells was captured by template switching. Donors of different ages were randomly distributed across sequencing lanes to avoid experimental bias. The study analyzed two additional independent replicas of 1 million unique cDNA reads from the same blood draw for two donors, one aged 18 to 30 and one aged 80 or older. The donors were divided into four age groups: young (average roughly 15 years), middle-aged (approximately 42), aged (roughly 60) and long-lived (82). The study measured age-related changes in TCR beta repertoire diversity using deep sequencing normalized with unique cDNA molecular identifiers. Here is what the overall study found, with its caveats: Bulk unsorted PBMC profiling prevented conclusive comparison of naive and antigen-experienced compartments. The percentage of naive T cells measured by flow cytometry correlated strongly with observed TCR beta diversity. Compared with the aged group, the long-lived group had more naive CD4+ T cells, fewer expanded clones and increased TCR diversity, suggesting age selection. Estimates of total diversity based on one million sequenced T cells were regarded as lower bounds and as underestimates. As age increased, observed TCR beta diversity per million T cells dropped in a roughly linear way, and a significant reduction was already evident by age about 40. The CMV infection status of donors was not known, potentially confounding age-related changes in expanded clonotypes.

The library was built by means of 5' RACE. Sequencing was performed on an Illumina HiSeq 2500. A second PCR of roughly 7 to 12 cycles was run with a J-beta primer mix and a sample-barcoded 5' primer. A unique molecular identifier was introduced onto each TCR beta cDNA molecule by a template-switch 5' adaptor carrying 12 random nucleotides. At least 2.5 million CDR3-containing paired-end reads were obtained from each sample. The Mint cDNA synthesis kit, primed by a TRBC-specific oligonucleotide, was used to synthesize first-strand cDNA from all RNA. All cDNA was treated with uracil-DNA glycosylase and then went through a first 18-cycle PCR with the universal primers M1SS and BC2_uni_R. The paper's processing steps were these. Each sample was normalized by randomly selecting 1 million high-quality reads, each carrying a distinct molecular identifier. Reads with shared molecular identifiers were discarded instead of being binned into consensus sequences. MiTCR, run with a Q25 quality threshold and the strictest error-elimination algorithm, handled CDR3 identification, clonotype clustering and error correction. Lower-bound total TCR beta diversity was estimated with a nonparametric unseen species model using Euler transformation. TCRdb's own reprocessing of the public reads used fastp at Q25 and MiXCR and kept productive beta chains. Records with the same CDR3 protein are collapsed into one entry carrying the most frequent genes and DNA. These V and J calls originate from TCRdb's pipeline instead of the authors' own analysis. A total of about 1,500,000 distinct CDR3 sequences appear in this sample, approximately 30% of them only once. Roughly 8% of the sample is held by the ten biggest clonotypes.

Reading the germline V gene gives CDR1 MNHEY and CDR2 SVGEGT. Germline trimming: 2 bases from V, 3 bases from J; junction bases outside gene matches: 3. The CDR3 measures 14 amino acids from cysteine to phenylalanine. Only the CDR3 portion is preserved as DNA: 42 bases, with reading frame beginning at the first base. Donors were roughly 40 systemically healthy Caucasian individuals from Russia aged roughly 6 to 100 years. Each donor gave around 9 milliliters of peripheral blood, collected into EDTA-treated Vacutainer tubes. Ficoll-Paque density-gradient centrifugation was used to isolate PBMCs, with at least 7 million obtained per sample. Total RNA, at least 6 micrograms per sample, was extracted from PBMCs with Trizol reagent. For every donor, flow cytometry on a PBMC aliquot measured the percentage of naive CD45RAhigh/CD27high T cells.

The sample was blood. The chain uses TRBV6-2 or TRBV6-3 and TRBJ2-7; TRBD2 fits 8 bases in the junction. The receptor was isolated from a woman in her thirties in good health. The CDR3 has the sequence CASSYLSGIYEQYF. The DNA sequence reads TGTGCCAGCAGTTACCTTAGCGGGATCTACGAGCAGTACTTC.